This is a list of T cell receptor beta chains from one sample in a study of PD-L1 blockade in urothelial cancer. The protocol was immunoSEQ multiplex PCR, while the TCRdb copy is restricted to in-frame clones and leaves out a portion. The sample includes about 130,000 clones, 86% of them seen just once. Sequencing was performed on PBMCs, taken around atezolizumab (anti-PD-L1) treatment. These receptors were collected from a man in his fifties or sixties with urothelial cancer. Each CDR3 is given with its conserved first and last residue. A D gene is named only where the DNA matches it firmly. Not all rows give a size; the values are once, few, many and, for expanded clones, a class.

d_gene	v_gene	abundance	j_gene	CDR3aa	CDR3nt
TRBD2	TRBV4-1	once	TRBJ2-7	CASSQAGTSGSYEQYF	TGCGCCAGCAGCCAAGCCGGGACTAGCGGGTCCTACGAGCAGTACTTC
TRBD2	TRBV6-5	-	TRBJ2-1	CASSYSSSGSINEQFF	TGTGCCAGCAGTTACTCGAGTAGCGGGAGTATCAATGAGCAGTTCTTC
-	TRBV7-8	-	TRBJ1-5	CASSSKSGHLSNQPQHF	TGTGCCAGCAGCTCGAAATCGGGACATCTTAGCAATCAGCCCCAGCATTTT
TRBD2	TRBV4-2	once	TRBJ2-7	CASSQGTSGREQYF	TGTGCCAGCAGCCAAGGGACTAGCGGGAGAGAGCAGTACTTC
TRBD2	TRBV7-3	few	TRBJ2-7	CASSLGTSGNYEQYF	TGTGCCAGCAGCTTAGGGACTAGCGGAAACTACGAGCAGTACTTC
TRBD2	TRBV4-1	-	TRBJ2-7	CASSQFLAGEGEQYF	TGCGCCAGCAGCCAATTCCTAGCGGGAGAAGGCGAGCAGTACTTC
TRBD1	TRBV19	few	TRBJ1-5	CASRTGLSNQPQHF	TGTGCCAGTAGGACAGGGTTGAGCAATCAGCCCCAGCATTTT
-	TRBV18	-	TRBJ1-6	CASSPSLGVNSPLHF	TGTGCCAGCTCACCAAGTTTAGGGGTGAATTCACCCCTCCACTTT
-	TRBV28	-	TRBJ2-3	CASSFQDSYRTDTQYF	TGTGCCAGCAGTTTCCAGGACAGCTACCGCACAGATACGCAGTATTTT
TRBD2	TRBV5-1	-	TRBJ2-5	CASSRLAEQETQYF	TGCGCCAGCAGCAGACTAGCGGAGCAAGAGACCCAGTACTTC
-	TRBV5-5	-	TRBJ2-7	CASSRLTARSYEQYF	TGTGCCAGCAGCAGATTGACAGCGAGATCCTACGAGCAGTACTTC
-	TRBV14	-	TRBJ1-1	CASSQDGTRGFGTEAFF	TGTGCCAGCAGCCAAGACGGTACCAGGGGTTTCGGCACTGAAGCTTTCTTT
-	TRBV6-1	-	TRBJ2-7	CASSEVGREQYF	TGTGCCAGCAGTGAAGTGGGGCGCGAGCAGTACTTC
-	TRBV29-1	-	TRBJ2-3	CSVRTSTDTQYF	TGCAGCGTGAGGACTAGCACAGATACGCAGTATTTT
-	TRBV2	-	TRBJ1-5	CASSEALQEQPQHF	TGTGCCAGCAGTGAAGCGCTTCAGGAACAGCCCCAGCATTTT
-	TRBV5-4	once	TRBJ2-1	CASSLEGAHDEQFF	TGTGCCAGCAGCCTGGAGGGGGCCCACGATGAGCAGTTCTTC
TRBD2	TRBV28	-	TRBJ2-3	CASSLPIIPRLAASTDTQYF	TGTGCCAGCAGTTTACCAATTATCCCGAGACTAGCAGCTAGCACAGATACGCAGTATTTT
-	TRBV19	-	TRBJ2-4	CASSLGRDERWNIQYF	TGTGCCAGTAGTTTGGGCAGGGATGAACGGTGGAACATTCAGTACTTC
-	TRBV7-9	-	TRBJ1-1	CASSFLTSRGEGTEAFF	TGTGCCAGCAGCTTTTTGACGAGTCGGGGGGAGGGCACTGAAGCTTTCTTT
-	TRBV10-3	few	TRBJ1-5	CAIREGASNQPQHF	TGTGCCATCAGAGAGGGAGCGAGCAATCAGCCCCAGCATTTT
-	TRBV30	-	TRBJ1-2	CAWSENYGYTF	TGTGCCTGGTCTGAGAACTATGGCTACACCTTC
-	TRBV28	-	TRBJ2-7	CASSFSGSYEQYF	TGTGCCAGCAGTTTCTCGGGCTCCTACGAGCAGTACTTC
-	TRBV6-5	few	TRBJ1-1	CASRGRRDGTEAFF	TGTGCCAGCAGGGGCAGGAGGGATGGGACTGAAGCTTTCTTT
-	TRBV7-9	-	TRBJ2-1	CASSFRNSYNEQFF	TGTGCCAGCAGCTTCCGTAACTCCTACAATGAGCAGTTCTTC
-	TRBV5-1	few	TRBJ1-2	CASSQFRRMGYGYTF	TGCGCCAGCAGCCAATTCAGGAGGATGGGCTATGGCTACACCTTC
TRBD1	TRBV7-9	-	TRBJ2-7	CASSQDRGPYEQYF	TGTGCCAGCAGCCAGGACAGGGGACCCTACGAGCAGTACTTC
-	TRBV19	-	TRBJ1-5	CASSNRRGYQPQHF	TGTGCCAGTAGCAATCGCAGGGGTTATCAGCCCCAGCATTTT
TRBD1	TRBV4-1	-	TRBJ1-1	CASSHRGQNTEAFF	TGCGCCAGCAGCCACAGGGGGCAAAACACTGAAGCTTTCTTT
-	TRBV19	-	TRBJ1-5	CASNRDFYSNQPQHF	TGTGCCAGTAACAGGGATTTCTATAGCAATCAGCCCCAGCATTTT
-	TRBV7-9	-	TRBJ2-7	CASSPRDYEQYF	TGTGCCAGCAGCCCCCGGGATTACGAGCAGTACTTC
TRBD1	TRBV5-1	-	TRBJ1-2	CASSLDGTGGYYGYTF	TGCGCCAGCAGCTTGGACGGGACAGGGGGGTACTATGGCTACACCTTC
TRBD1	TRBV28	-	TRBJ2-7	CASSLGRGQAYEQYF	TGTGCCAGCAGTTTAGGCAGGGGGCAAGCCTACGAGCAGTACTTC
-	TRBV30	-	TRBJ2-6	CAWSVLGSIRSSGANVLTF	TGTGCCTGGAGTGTACTGGGCAGTATTCGTTCCTCTGGGGCCAACGTCCTGACTTTC
-	TRBV20-1	once	TRBJ2-1	CSARGLNEQFF	TGCAGTGCTAGGGGACTCAATGAGCAGTTCTTC
TRBD1	TRBV28	-	TRBJ1-2	CASSLGQGASYGYTF	TGTGCCAGCAGTTTGGGACAGGGGGCAAGTTATGGCTACACCTTC
-	TRBV7-9	-	TRBJ1-3	CASSVYRDFSRNTIYF	TGTGCCAGCAGCGTTTACCGGGACTTTTCAAGAAACACCATATATTTT
TRBD1	TRBV11-2	many	TRBJ2-3	CASSSAGTGSADTQYF	TGTGCCAGCAGCTCCGCCGGGACAGGGAGCGCAGATACGCAGTATTTT
-	TRBV10-2	-	TRBJ1-1	CASRVGERTEAFF	TGCGCCAGCCGCGTCGGGGAGCGCACTGAAGCTTTCTTT
-	TRBV18	-	TRBJ2-7	CASSPPGLQYEQYF	TGTGCCAGCTCACCCCCCGGACTACAATACGAGCAGTACTTC
TRBD1	TRBV27	-	TRBJ2-2	CASSPLGQTNTGELFF	TGTGCCAGCAGTCCCCTGGGACAGACGAACACCGGGGAGCTGTTTTTT
-	TRBV7-9	-	TRBJ2-1	CASSFRSAKSDEQFF	TGTGCCAGCAGCTTTCGTAGCGCAAAGAGCGATGAGCAGTTCTTC
-	TRBV5-1	-	TRBJ2-1	CASSEHGSGNEQFF	TGCGCCAGCAGCGAACACGGAAGCGGGAATGAGCAGTTCTTC